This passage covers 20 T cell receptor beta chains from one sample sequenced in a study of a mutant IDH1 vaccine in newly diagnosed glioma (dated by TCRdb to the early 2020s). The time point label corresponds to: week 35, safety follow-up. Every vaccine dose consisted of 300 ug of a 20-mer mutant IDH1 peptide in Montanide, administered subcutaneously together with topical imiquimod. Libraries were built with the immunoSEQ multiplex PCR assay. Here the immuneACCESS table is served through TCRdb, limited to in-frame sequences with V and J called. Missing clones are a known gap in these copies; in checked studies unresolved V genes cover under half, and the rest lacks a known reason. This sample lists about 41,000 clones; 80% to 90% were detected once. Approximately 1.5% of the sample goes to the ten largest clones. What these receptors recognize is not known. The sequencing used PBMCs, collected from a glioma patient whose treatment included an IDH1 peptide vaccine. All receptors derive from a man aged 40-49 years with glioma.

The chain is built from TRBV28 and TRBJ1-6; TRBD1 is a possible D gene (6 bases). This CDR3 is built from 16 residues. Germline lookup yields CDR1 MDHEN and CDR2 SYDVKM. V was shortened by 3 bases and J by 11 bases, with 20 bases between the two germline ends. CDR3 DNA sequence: TGTGCCAGCAGTTTGTCGGGACGCTCTCAGGGGACACCCCTCCACTTT. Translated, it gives CASSLSGRSQGTPLHF.

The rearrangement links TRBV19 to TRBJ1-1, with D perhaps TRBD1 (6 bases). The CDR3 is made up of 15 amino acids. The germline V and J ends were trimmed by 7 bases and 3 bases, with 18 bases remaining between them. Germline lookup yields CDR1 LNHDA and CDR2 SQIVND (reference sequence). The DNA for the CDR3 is TGTGCCAGTATAGGAACAAGACAGGCCGACACTGAAGCTTTCTTT. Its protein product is CASIGTRQADTEAFF.

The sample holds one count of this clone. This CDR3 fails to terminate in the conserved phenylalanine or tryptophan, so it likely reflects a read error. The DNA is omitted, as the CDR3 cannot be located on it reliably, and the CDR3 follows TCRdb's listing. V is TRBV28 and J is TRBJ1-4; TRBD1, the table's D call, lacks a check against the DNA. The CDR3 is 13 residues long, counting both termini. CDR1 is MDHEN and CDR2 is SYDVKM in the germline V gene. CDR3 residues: CATSPLLRPPVVV.

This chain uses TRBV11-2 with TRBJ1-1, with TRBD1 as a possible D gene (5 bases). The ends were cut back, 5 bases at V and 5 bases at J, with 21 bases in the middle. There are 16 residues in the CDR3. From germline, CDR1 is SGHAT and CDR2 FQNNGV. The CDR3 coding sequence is TGTGCCAGCAGCCCAGGGACTATAACTCAGGGTACTGAAGCTTTCTTT. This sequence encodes CASSPGTITQGTEAFF. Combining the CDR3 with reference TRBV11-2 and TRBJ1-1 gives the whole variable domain EAGVAQSPRYKIIEKRQSVAFWCNPISGHATLYWYQQILGQGPKLLIQFQNNGVVDDSQLPKDRFSAERLKGVDSTLKIQPAKLEDSAVYLCASSPGTITQGTEAFFGQGTRLTVV.

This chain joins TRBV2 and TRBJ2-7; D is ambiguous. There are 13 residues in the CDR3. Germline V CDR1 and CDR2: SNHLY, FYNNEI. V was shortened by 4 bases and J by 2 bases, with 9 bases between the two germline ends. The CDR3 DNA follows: TGTGCCAGCAGTGTCAGGTCTACCTACGAGCAGTACTTC. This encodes CASSVRSTYEQYF. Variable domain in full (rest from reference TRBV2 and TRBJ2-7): EPEVTQTPSHQVTQMGQEVILRCVPISNHLYFYWYRQILGQKVEFLVSFYNNEISEKSEIFDDQFSVERPDGSNFTLKIRSTKLEDSAMYFCASSVRSTYEQYFGPGTRLTVT.

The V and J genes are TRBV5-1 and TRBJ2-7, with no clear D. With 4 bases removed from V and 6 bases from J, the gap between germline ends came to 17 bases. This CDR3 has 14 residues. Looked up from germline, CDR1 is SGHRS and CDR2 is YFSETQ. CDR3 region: CASSIQSAGSEQYF. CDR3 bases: TGCGCCAGCAGCATACAATCGGCAGGCTCCGAGCAGTACTTC.

The CDR3 DNA is TGCGCCAGCAGTGGCCAGCGGGAAAGCACAGATACGCAGTATTTT. Amino acid sequence: CASSGQRESTDTQYF. The chain carries TRBV5-1 and TRBJ2-3; 7 bases line up with TRBD2. The CDR3 sequence is 15 residues long. CDR1 is SGHRS and CDR2 is YFSETQ in the germline V gene. With 5 bases clipped from V and 0 bases from J, the junction kept 6 bases outside the gene matches.

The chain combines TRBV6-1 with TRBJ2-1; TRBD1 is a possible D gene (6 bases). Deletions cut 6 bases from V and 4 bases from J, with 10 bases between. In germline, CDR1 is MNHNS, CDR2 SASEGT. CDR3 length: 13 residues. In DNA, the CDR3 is TGTGCCAGCAGGAGGGGGAATTACAATGAGCAGTTCTTC. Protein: CASRRGNYNEQFF.

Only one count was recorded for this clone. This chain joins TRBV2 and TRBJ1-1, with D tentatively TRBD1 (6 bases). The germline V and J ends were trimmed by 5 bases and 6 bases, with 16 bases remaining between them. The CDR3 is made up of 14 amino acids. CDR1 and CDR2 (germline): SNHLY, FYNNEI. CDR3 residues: CASSRNQGSAEAFF. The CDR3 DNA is TGTGCCAGCAGTAGGAATCAGGGGTCCGCTGAAGCTTTCTTT.

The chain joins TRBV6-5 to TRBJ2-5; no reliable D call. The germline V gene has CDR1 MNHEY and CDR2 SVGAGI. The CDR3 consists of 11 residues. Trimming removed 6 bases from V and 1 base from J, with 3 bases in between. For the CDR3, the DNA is TGTGCCAGCAGCCGCCAAGAGACCCAGTACTTC. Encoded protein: CASSRQETQYF.

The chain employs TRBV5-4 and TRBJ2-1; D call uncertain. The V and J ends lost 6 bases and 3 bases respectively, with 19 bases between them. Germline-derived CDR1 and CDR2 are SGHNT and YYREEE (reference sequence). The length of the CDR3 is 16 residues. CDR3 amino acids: CASNLQTRSLYNEQFF. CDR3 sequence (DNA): TGTGCCAGCAACTTACAGACACGGAGCCTCTACAATGAGCAGTTCTTC.

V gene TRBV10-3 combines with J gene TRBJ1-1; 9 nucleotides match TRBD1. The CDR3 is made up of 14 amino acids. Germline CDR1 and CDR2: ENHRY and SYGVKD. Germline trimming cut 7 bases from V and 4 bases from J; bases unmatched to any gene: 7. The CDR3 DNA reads TGTGCCATCACTCGGACAGGGGAAATCACTGAAGCTTTCTTT. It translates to CAITRTGEITEAFF.

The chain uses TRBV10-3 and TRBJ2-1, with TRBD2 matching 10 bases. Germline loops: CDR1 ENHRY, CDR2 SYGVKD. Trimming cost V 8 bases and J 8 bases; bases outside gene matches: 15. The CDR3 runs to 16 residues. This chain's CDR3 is CAIVDVRTSGLDEQFF. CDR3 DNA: TGTGCCATCGTTGACGTCCGGACTAGCGGTTTGGATGAGCAGTTCTTC.

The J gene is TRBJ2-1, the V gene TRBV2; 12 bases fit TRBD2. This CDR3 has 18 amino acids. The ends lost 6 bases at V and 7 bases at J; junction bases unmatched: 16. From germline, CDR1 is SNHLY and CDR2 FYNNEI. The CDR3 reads CASRPRLGSTSGRNEQFF. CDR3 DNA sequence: TGTGCCAGCAGACCAAGGCTGGGATCGACTAGCGGGAGAAATGAGCAGTTCTTC.

Written as DNA, the CDR3 is TGTGCCAGCAGCAAGACAGGAATGAACACTGAAGCTTTCTTT. Amino acids: CASSKTGMNTEAFF. The V call is TRBV11-2, the J call TRBJ1-1; weak D call: TRBD1 (6 bases). The length of the CDR3 is 14 residues. Germline-derived CDR1 and CDR2 are SGHAT and FQNNGV. V was cut by 5 bases and J by 0 bases, with 10 bases left in between.

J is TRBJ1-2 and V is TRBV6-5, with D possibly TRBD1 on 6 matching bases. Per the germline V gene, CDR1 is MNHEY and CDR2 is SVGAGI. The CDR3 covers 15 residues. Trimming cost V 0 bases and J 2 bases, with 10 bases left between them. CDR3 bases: TGTGCCAGCAGTTACTCCGGCAGGGGAAACTATGGCTACACCTTC. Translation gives CASSYSGRGNYGYTF.

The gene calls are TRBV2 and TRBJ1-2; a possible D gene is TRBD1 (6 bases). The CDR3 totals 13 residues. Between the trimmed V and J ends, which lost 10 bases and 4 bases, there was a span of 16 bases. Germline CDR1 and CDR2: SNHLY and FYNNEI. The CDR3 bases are TGTGCCACTAGGATTGGGACACCCTATGGCTACACCTTC. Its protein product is CATRIGTPYGYTF.

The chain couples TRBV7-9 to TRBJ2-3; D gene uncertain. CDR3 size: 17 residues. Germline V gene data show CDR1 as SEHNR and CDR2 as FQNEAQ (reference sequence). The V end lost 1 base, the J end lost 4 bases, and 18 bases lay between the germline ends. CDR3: CASSLDRIRAASDTQYF. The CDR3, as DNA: TGTGCCAGCAGCTTAGATCGGATTAGGGCCGCGTCAGATACGCAGTATTTT.

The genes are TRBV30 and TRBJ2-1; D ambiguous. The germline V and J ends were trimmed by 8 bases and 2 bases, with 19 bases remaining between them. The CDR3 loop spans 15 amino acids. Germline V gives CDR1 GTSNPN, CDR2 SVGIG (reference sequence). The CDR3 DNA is TGTGCCAAAGCCGACCCCCCGATCACCTACAATGAGCAGTTCTTC. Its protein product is CAKADPPITYNEQFF.

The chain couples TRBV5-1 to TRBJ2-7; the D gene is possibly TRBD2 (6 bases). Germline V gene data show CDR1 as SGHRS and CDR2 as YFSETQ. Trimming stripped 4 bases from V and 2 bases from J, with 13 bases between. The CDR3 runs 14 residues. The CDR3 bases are TGCGCCAGCAGCCCGAGCGGGTTTACCTACGAGCAGTACTTC. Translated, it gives CASSPSGFTYEQYF. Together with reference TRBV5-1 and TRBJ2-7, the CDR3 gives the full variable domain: KAGVTQTPRYLIKTRGQQVTLSCSPISGHRSVSWYQQTPGQGLQFLFEYFSETQRNKGNFPGRFSGRQFSNSRSEMNVSTLELGDSALYLCASSPSGFTYEQYFGPGTRLTVT.